This entry concerns a single T cell receptor beta chain. It lacks a known antigen. Nothing much larger sits one base from this clone, and base qualities are not available. The data stem from a study of CD8 T cells in Susac syndrome (dated by TCRdb to between 2017 and 2020). Regarding the complete study: Among the sequenced Susac syndrome patients, more than five had clinically active disease and eight or nine were in clinical remission. At blood withdrawal, Susac syndrome patients were therapy-naive, treated with corticosteroids (with IVIg additionally given to some), or treated with IVIg alone. Whether CD8+ T cell activation and differentiation in Susac syndrome was antigen driven was tested using repertoire sequencing.

The full study reports these points: In patients with Susac syndrome, the CD4+ T cell repertoire showed no detectable clonal expansion. The number of individuals in the TCR sequencing and HLA analysis was recognized as being relatively small.

The CDR3 sequence holds 17 residues, the cysteine and phenylalanine included. Only CDR3 DNA remains: 51 bases, in frame from the first base. Here V drops 5 bases and J drops 2 bases, and the junction holds 10 bases not matched to any gene. From the germline V gene, CDR1 is SGHVS and CDR2 is FNYEAQ. Peripheral blood CD8+ and CD4+ T cells from healthy donors, Susac syndrome patients and multiple sclerosis patients were profiled using high-throughput TCR beta sequencing. Recently defined diagnostic criteria for definite or probable disease were met by the Susac syndrome patients. Bulk CD8+ and CD4+ T cells were purified by magnetic negative isolation, whereas CD8+ TEMRA cells were enriched by FACS. Blood was drawn into EDTA tubes, processed within 24 hours, and PBMCs were isolated by density gradient centrifugation. PBMCs intended for TCR sequencing were frozen in liquid nitrogen and were later thawed in a 37 degrees C water bath. The sorted or isolated CD4+, CD8+ and CD8+ TEMRA cells had a purity of 90% or higher.

RNA was extracted using the RNeasy kit, and roughly 0.45 to 1 microgram was reverse transcribed with random hexamers. The immunoSEQ multiplex PCR assay, covering 54 Vbeta and 13 Jbeta segments, was used to amplify TCR beta CDR3 regions. Bias from PCR amplification was corrected by using a synthetic template baseline for primer optimization and for computational correction. The authors' pipeline ran thus. Reads were annotated to V, D and J genes per IMGT and analyzed with immunoSEQ Analyzer, keeping only productive sequences. To calculate clonality, Shannon entropy was normalized by log2 of the number of productive unique sequences and then subtracted from one. Public and private clones were assessed among the 100 most prevalent clones of each patient and control. Clones were defined as Susac-specific when absent from the healthy and MS cohorts, from some 1,100 published viral clones and from other ImmuneACCESS disease sequences. The public sequencing data were trimmed at Q25 with fastp and processed into clonotypes with MiXCR by TCRdb, which kept only in-frame beta chains. Under each unique CDR3 protein, matching rows form one entry showing the most common genes and DNA. None of the V and J calls come from the authors' own analysis; TCRdb made them. In all, the sample holds 140,000 or so distinct CDR3 sequences, and more than 90% of those were seen once. Over 0.075% of the sample comes from the top ten.

The sequence joins TRBV7-6 to TRBJ2-3, and 10 bases in between align with TRBD2. Specimen: CD4+ T cells from PBMCs. The TCR comes from a human donor with Susac syndrome. The DNA sequence is given as TGTGCCAGCAGCCTAACCCCCGGGACTAGCGACACAGATACGCAGTATTTT. Its protein reads: CASSLTPGTSDTDTQYF.